One and the same sample provided the 27 T cell receptor beta chains below, sequenced in a study of beta chain features in type 1 diabetes listed by TCRdb under 2018. Paper-wide results and their limitations: A moderate but significant shortening of TCRB CDR3 length was observed in type 1 diabetes patients in all four CD4+ subsets.

Library preparation employed the immunoSEQ multiplex PCR assay. The entire amount of isolated RNA was reverse transcribed using the High Capacity cDNA Reverse Transcription Kit, so the sequenced TCRB transcripts were expressed ones. TCRdb re-hosts the immuneACCESS table, in-frame sequences only. Its copies lack some clones; in the studies checked, an unresolved V gene accounts for under half of them, and the cause for the rest is not known. The sample records fewer than 70,000 clones, 50% to 75% of which are singletons. In total, the top ten clones hold over 0.25% of the sample. Their target antigens are unknown. Sequencing input: stem cell memory CD4+ T cells from blood. The cell subset or site label of this sample denotes: stem cell-like memory CD4+ T cells. The receptors originated from a woman aged 30 to 39 with type 1 diabetes.

This clone has more than one count but fewer than ten. This chain uses TRBV10-3 with TRBJ1-1; D not certain. V gave up 5 bases and J gave up 2 bases, with 6 bases separating them. Germline V gene sequence: CDR1 ENHRY, CDR2 SYGVKD. The CDR3 runs 12 residues. The chain's CDR3 is CAISYSNTEAFF. CDR3 nucleotides: TGTGCCATCAGTTACAGTAACACTGAAGCTTTCTTT.

This chain connects TRBV5-1 to TRBJ1-1; D possibly corresponds to TRBD1 (5 bases). The CDR3 contains 14 residues. Germline CDR1 is SGHRS and CDR2 is YFSETQ. V lost 0 bases, J lost 4 bases, and 10 bases lay in between. CDR3 sequence (DNA): TGCGCCAGCAGCTTGGACAGGCGCTTCACTGAAGCTTTCTTT. It specifies CASSLDRRFTEAFF.

This chain uses TRBV18 with TRBJ2-7; D gene ambiguous. Trimming left V 0 bases short and J 2 bases short, with 8 bases between. Germline loops: CDR1 KGHSH, CDR2 LQKENI. This CDR3 has 14 amino acids. In nucleotides, the CDR3 is TGTGCCAGCTCACCACCGTTGCAGACCTACGAGCAGTACTTC. It codes for CASSPPLQTYEQYF. Drawing the rest from reference TRBV18 and TRBJ2-7, the complete variable domain is NAGVMQNPRHLVRRRGQEARLRCSPMKGHSHVYWYRQLPEEGLKFMVYLQKENIIDESGMPKERFSAEFPKEGPSILRIQQVVRGDSAAYFCASSPPLQTYEQYFGPGTRLTVT.

In its sample, this clone was seen a few times. The chain carries TRBV7-9 and TRBJ2-3, with TRBD1 identical over 8 bases. V shed 5 bases and J 3 bases; nucleotides not matched to a gene: 7. The length of the CDR3 is 15 residues. Germline-derived CDR1 and CDR2 are SEHNR and FQNEAQ (reference sequence). The CDR3 DNA is TGTGCCAGCAGCCCTGACAGGGGATCGACAGATACGCAGTATTTT. Amino acid sequence: CASSPDRGSTDTQYF.

This clone was detected only a few times. The chain recombines TRBV18 with TRBJ2-5, with D possibly TRBD2 on 5 matching bases. This CDR3 is 13 amino acids long. Between the trimmed V and J ends, which lost 3 bases and 0 bases, there was a span of 5 bases. CDR1 KGHSH and CDR2 LQKENI come from the germline V gene. The CDR3 sequence: CASSPRDQETQYF. Here the CDR3 DNA reads TGTGCCAGCTCACCGAGGGACCAAGAGACCCAGTACTTC.

The chain links TRBV28 to TRBJ2-7, with TRBD2 identical over 13 bases. The CDR3 runs 17 residues. Trimming cost V 1 base and J 6 bases; bases outside gene matches: 9. Germline V gives CDR1 MDHEN, CDR2 SYDVKM. The CDR3, as DNA: TGTGCCAGCAGTTTATTGGGCGGACTAGCGGGAGAGGTCGAGCAGTACTTC. Amino acids: CASSLLGGLAGEVEQYF.

The rearrangement links TRBV19 to TRBJ1-1; D possibly corresponds to TRBD1 (6 bases). The V end lost 3 bases, the J end lost 0 bases, and 11 bases lay between the germline ends. The germline V gene has CDR1 LNHDA and CDR2 SQIVND (reference sequence). This CDR3 region has 15 residues. The CDR3 nucleotides read TGTGCCAGTAGTATGACAGGCAGCATGAACACTGAAGCTTTCTTT. Protein sequence: CASSMTGSMNTEAFF.

The chain carries TRBV5-6 and TRBJ2-7; 9 bases map to TRBD1. Germline V gives CDR1 SGHDT, CDR2 YYEEEE. J gave up 1 base and V 1 base, and 3 bases lay outside the gene matches. The CDR3 contains 15 residues. CDR3: CASSLLGQGSYEQYF. CDR3 bases: TGTGCCAGCAGCTTGTTGGGACAGGGTTCCTACGAGCAGTACTTC.

The chain employs TRBV7-8 and TRBJ2-7; tentative D call: TRBD2 (6 bases). The V gene's germline CDR1 is SGHVS and CDR2 FQNEAQ. This CDR3 comprises 14 residues. V dropped 0 bases and J dropped 3 bases, with 9 bases sitting between them. The CDR3 DNA is TGTGCCAGCAGCTTAGCGGGGACTCTCTACGAGCAGTACTTC. It translates to CASSLAGTLYEQYF.

This clone turned up a few times. V is TRBV29-1 and J is TRBJ2-7; 7 nucleotides align to TRBD2. V lost 4 bases to trimming and J lost 4 bases; unmatched junction nucleotides: 4. The CDR3 has 12 amino acids. Germline CDR1 and CDR2: SQVTM and ANQGSEA. The CDR3 DNA reads TGCAGCGTTGGGGAGGGTGTGTACGAGCAGTACTTC. Residues: CSVGEGVYEQYF.

This chain uses TRBV6-5 with TRBJ1-2, with D possibly TRBD1 on 6 matching bases. Per germline, CDR1 MNHEY and CDR2 SVGAGI. V was clipped by 2 bases and J by 4 bases, with 11 bases between them. This CDR3 spans 14 amino acids. The CDR3 DNA reads TGTGCCAGCAGTTACCGGGACACGCTCTATGGCTACACCTTC. The encoded protein is CASSYRDTLYGYTF.

This clone turned up a few times. This rearrangement joins TRBV5-1 to TRBJ2-3; the match to TRBD2 covers 12 bases. Germline V gives CDR1 SGHRS, CDR2 YFSETQ. With 4 bases clipped from V and 5 bases from J, the junction kept 11 bases outside the gene matches. This CDR3 has 17 residues. The CDR3 protein is CASSRASGRAGIDTQYF. CDR3 bases: TGCGCCAGCAGCCGGGCTAGCGGGAGGGCCGGTATAGATACGCAGTATTTT.

There are a few counts of this clone. This chain joins TRBV29-1 and TRBJ2-5; D is possibly TRBD1 (6 bases). The germline V gene has CDR1 SQVTM and CDR2 ANQGSEA. The CDR3 runs 13 residues. V was trimmed by 7 bases and J by 2 bases, leaving 14 bases between them. The DNA for the CDR3 is TGCAGCGCTACGGGACAAACACAAGAGACCCAGTACTTC. Its protein product is CSATGQTQETQYF.

DNA of the CDR3: TGTGCCAGCAGCCGAAAACTAGGGACTAGCGGGAGTTCCTACAATGAGCAGTTCTTC. This encodes CASSRKLGTSGSSYNEQFF. The gene calls are TRBV4-2 and TRBJ2-1, with 14 bases aligning to TRBD2. This CDR3 has 19 amino acids. CDR1 is LGHNA, CDR2 YNFKEQ, per germline. The trim removed 4 bases at V and 1 base at J, leaving 9 bases unmatched.

The chain uses TRBV7-8 and TRBJ2-2; 11 nucleotides match TRBD2. Germline loops: CDR1 SGHVS, CDR2 FQNEAQ. Unmatched junction bases numbered 11, after V lost 4 bases and J lost 7 bases. This CDR3 is 17 amino acids long. The chain's CDR3 is CASSSLGLAATGGELFF. Here the CDR3 DNA reads TGTGCCAGCAGCTCCCTGGGACTAGCGGCTACGGGCGGGGAGCTGTTTTTT.

This clone was counted between two and nine times. V and J are TRBV28 and TRBJ1-4; the D is unclear. V dropped 3 bases and J dropped 5 bases, with 10 bases sitting between them. Looked up from germline, CDR1 is MDHEN and CDR2 is SYDVKM. This CDR3 is 14 amino acids long. CDR3 DNA sequence: TGTGCCAGCAGTTTCGCAGGATCAAATGAAAAACTGTTTTTT. Encoded protein: CASSFAGSNEKLFF.

The chain combines TRBV7-9 with TRBJ2-1; 8 nucleotides agree with TRBD2. This CDR3 has 16 residues. In germline, CDR1 is SEHNR, CDR2 FQNEAQ (reference sequence). Trimming cost V 5 bases and J 1 base; bases outside gene matches: 7. The CDR3, as DNA: TGTGCCAGCAGCAGGGGACTAGTAATGTCCTACAATGAGCAGTTCTTC. Encoded protein: CASSRGLVMSYNEQFF.

The chain joins TRBV7-3 to TRBJ2-1, with 9 bases that match TRBD2. The CDR3 is 15 residues long. Trimming at V came to 0 bases and at J to 8 bases, leaving 5 bases not matched to a gene. CDR1 is SGHTA and CDR2 is FQGTGA in the germline V gene. The DNA of the CDR3 is TGTGCCAGCAGCTTAACTAGCGGGAGTAATGATGAGCAGTTCTTC. It specifies CASSLTSGSNDEQFF.

On this clone itself: Other DNA sequences in the sample encode the same CDR3. CDR3 nucleotide sequence: TGTGCCAGCAGCGTACTCGGGACTAACAATGAGCAGTTCTTC. Residues: CASSVLGTNNEQFF. This chain connects TRBV9 to TRBJ2-1, with 7 bases lining up with TRBD2. The CDR3 has 14 amino acids. Germline V gene sequence: CDR1 SGDLS, CDR2 YYNGEE. V shed 1 base and J 5 bases; nucleotides not matched to a gene: 3. The complete variable domain, with remaining parts taken from reference TRBV9 and TRBJ2-1, reads DSGVTQTPKHLITATGQRVTLRCSPRSGDLSVYWYQQSLDQGLQFLIQYYNGEERAKGNILERFSAQQFPDLHSELNLSSLELGDSALYFCASSVLGTNNEQFFGPGTRLTVL.

The chain recombines TRBV6-6 with TRBJ2-1; possibly TRBD2 for D (5 bases). The CDR3 contains 15 residues. From germline, CDR1 is MNHNY and CDR2 SVGAGI (reference sequence). V was trimmed by 2 bases and J by 3 bases, leaving 11 bases between them. The CDR3 DNA is TGTGCCAGCAGTTACGGTAGCGAATACTACAATGAGCAGTTCTTC. This encodes CASSYGSEYYNEQFF.

V and J are TRBV11-2 and TRBJ2-1, with D maybe TRBD1 (6 bases). The ends were cut back, 5 bases at V and 6 bases at J, with 14 bases in the middle. The germline V gene has CDR1 SGHAT and CDR2 FQNNGV. The CDR3 is 14 amino acids. The DNA of the CDR3 is TGTGCCAGCAGCATAACAGGGCTGAGCAATGAGCAGTTCTTC. Residues: CASSITGLSNEQFF.

This clone was detected only once. This chain connects TRBV4-2 to TRBJ1-2; 7 bases are a match to TRBD1. The CDR3 is made up of 15 amino acids. The V gene's germline CDR1 is LGHNA and CDR2 YNFKEQ. Trimming took 0 bases from V and 4 from J; bases not matched to a gene: 5. Written as DNA, the CDR3 is TGTGCCAGCAGCCAAGAAACCGACAGGGCCTATGGCTACACCTTC. Translated, it gives CASSQETDRAYGYTF.

This rearrangement joins TRBV5-1 to TRBJ1-4, with 7 nucleotides matching TRBD1. The germline V gene encodes CDR1 SGHRS and CDR2 YFSETQ. This CDR3 has 14 residues. The trim removed 4 bases at V and 5 bases at J, leaving 5 bases unmatched. Written as DNA, the CDR3 is TGCGCCAGCAGCCGAACAGGGGAAAATGAAAAACTGTTTTTT. Translating it yields CASSRTGENEKLFF.

CDR3 nucleotides: TGCGCCAGCAGCTTGGCAGGGACAGGTGGTGATCAGCCCCAGCATTTT. Translated, it gives CASSLAGTGGDQPQHF. This sequence joins TRBV5-1 and TRBJ1-5; the match to TRBD1 covers 8 bases. The germline V gene encodes CDR1 SGHRS and CDR2 YFSETQ. The CDR3 spans 16 residues. J gave up 5 bases and V 0 bases, and 7 bases lay outside the gene matches.

The rearrangement uses TRBV4-1 and TRBJ2-3; D might be TRBD2 (6 bases). This CDR3 has 17 residues. Trimming shortened V by 0 bases and J by 12 bases, and 25 bases separated the two germline ends. Germline V lookup: CDR1 MGHRA, CDR2 YSYEKL. CDR3 in amino acids: CASSQDPKTSRFTVQYF. The DNA of the CDR3 is TGCGCCAGCAGCCAAGATCCCAAGACTAGTAGATTTACCGTACAGTATTTT.

The V gene is TRBV6-1, the J gene TRBJ1-1; 8 bases match TRBD1. CDR3 length: 15 residues. CDR1 MNHNS and CDR2 SASEGT come from the germline V gene. The junction had 10 bases not matched to a gene; V was cut back by 2 bases and J by 8 bases. CDR3 amino acids: CASSEYRTGYGEAFF. The CDR3 DNA reads TGTGCCAGCAGTGAATATCGGACAGGGTACGGGGAAGCTTTCTTT.

The chain is built from TRBV29-1 and TRBJ1-2; D is undetermined. The CDR3 has 13 amino acids. The germline CDR1 and CDR2 sequences are SQVTM and ANQGSEA. Trimming took 5 bases from V and 4 from J, leaving 14 bases between them. The chain's CDR3 is CSVTLEGGYGYTF. CDR3 coding DNA: TGCAGCGTTACCTTAGAAGGAGGCTATGGCTACACCTTC.